Presented here are 17 T cell receptor beta chains from one specimen sequenced in a study of blood T cell repertoires in COVID-19. Clones were sequenced by immunoSEQ multiplex PCR, and TCRdb holds only the in-frame ones, with some missing. The sample records some 200,000 clones, roughly four fifths being singletons. The sequenced sample consisted of PBMCs or T cells enriched from blood (not recorded which). The origin of the receptors is a man in his forties or fifties who had recovered from COVID-19.

The rearrangement uses TRBV19 and TRBJ2-1, with TRBD1 matching 7 bases. The CDR3 contains 15 residues. Per germline, CDR1 LNHDA and CDR2 SQIVND (reference sequence). The J segment lost 4 bases and the V segment lost 5 bases, leaving 8 bases of the junction unmatched. The CDR3 coding sequence is TGTGCCAGTAGTTTACCGGGACAGCCTTACAATGAGCAGTTCTTC. It codes for CASSLPGQPYNEQFF.

This chain links TRBV5-1 with TRBJ1-2; possibly TRBD1 for D (6 bases). There are 13 residues in the CDR3. Trimming shortened V by 4 bases and J by 4 bases, and 11 bases separated the two germline ends. Looked up from germline, CDR1 is SGHRS and CDR2 is YFSETQ. The CDR3 DNA follows: TGCGCCAGCAGCCCGGACAGTTCCTATGGCTACACCTTC. Encoded protein: CASSPDSSYGYTF.

The chain recombines TRBV6-5 with TRBJ1-1; D is unresolved. CDR3 length equals 15 residues. Germline CDR1 reads MNHEY; CDR2 reads SVGAGI. V lost 7 bases and J 0 bases, leaving 15 bases between the germline ends. The CDR3 nucleotides read TGTGCCAGCAACGAGAAGGGAGCCATGAACACTGAAGCTTTCTTT. Its translation is CASNEKGAMNTEAFF.

This chain uses TRBV5-1 with TRBJ2-3; possibly TRBD1 for D (5 bases). The CDR3 length is 13 residues. Between the trimmed V and J ends, which lost 4 bases and 11 bases, there was a span of 17 bases. Germline loops: CDR1 SGHRS, CDR2 YFSETQ. CDR3: CASSAGSSTGQYF. In nucleotides, the CDR3 is TGCGCCAGCAGCGCAGGGTCTTCAACTGGGCAGTATTTT.

The chain recombines TRBV7-3 with TRBJ2-2; the D is unclear. The length of the CDR3 is 13 residues. V lost 4 bases and J lost 1, with 4 bases in between. Germline values: CDR1 SGHTA, CDR2 FQGTGA. The CDR3 protein is CASSSMNTGELFF. CDR3 DNA sequence: TGTGCCAGCAGCTCTATGAACACCGGGGAGCTGTTTTTT.

On this clone itself: This same CDR3 is encoded by further DNA sequences in the sample. The V call is TRBV12-3 or TRBV12-4, the J call TRBJ1-5, with TRBD1 as a possible D gene (5 bases). CDR3 length equals 13 residues. The V end lost 3 bases, the J end lost 5 bases, and 8 bases lay between the germline ends. As DNA, the CDR3 is TGTGCCAGCAGTTTGGCCAGGGATCAGCCCCAGCATTTT. Its protein product is CASSLARDQPQHF.

This CDR3 reads CASSYVREANTGELFF. CDR3 nucleotides: TGTGCCAGCAGTTACGTCCGGGAGGCGAACACCGGGGAGCTGTTTTTT. The chain carries TRBV6-5 and TRBJ2-2; 7 bases fit TRBD2. The trim removed 2 bases at V and 0 bases at J, leaving 3 bases unmatched. The germline V gene has CDR1 MNHEY and CDR2 SVGAGI. The CDR3 sequence is 16 residues long.

CDR3 DNA sequence: TGTGCCAGCAGCTTACGGCTAGCGGGGGTGGGCGGGGAGCTGTTTTTT. Amino acid sequence: CASSLRLAGVGGELFF. The chain couples TRBV7-2 to TRBJ2-2; 10 bases agree with TRBD2. In germline, CDR1 is SGHTA, CDR2 FQGNSA. V lost 2 bases and J lost 7; bases outside the gene matches: 7. This CDR3 spans 16 amino acids.

The chain couples TRBV28 to TRBJ1-2; no clear D gene. There are 14 residues in the CDR3. Trimming took off 2 bases at V and 5 bases at J, with 12 bases between the two ends. Germline CDR1 MDHEN, CDR2 SYDVKM. The DNA for the CDR3 is TGTGCCAGCAGTTTAGAGGGCAGATGGTATGGCTACACCTTC. Encoded protein: CASSLEGRWYGYTF.

This clone was observed a few times. V is TRBV28 and J is TRBJ1-2; maybe TRBD1 (5 bases). V lost 8 bases, J lost 4 bases, and 14 bases lay in between. Germline V lookup: CDR1 MDHEN, CDR2 SYDVKM. The CDR3 totals 13 residues. CDR3 region: CASGAGRGYGYTF. CDR3 DNA sequence: TGTGCCAGCGGCGCAGGGAGGGGCTATGGCTACACCTTC.

The chain combines TRBV27 with TRBJ1-6, with D unresolved. This CDR3 comprises 15 residues. Germline V CDR1 and CDR2: MNHEY, SMNVEV (reference sequence). The V end lost 2 bases, the J end lost 6 bases, and 11 bases lay between the germline ends. CDR3 amino acids: CASSLQTGSNSPLHF. The CDR3 region has the DNA TGTGCCAGCAGTTTACAGACGGGGTCTAATTCACCCCTCCACTTT.

This chain joins TRBV5-1 and TRBJ2-5; 8 nucleotides match TRBD2. Germline V CDR1 and CDR2: SGHRS, YFSETQ. Losses at the gene ends were 4 bases for V and 1 base for J; bases not matched to a gene: 6. This CDR3 is 15 amino acids long. The CDR3 sequence is CASSLYAGGQETQYF. The CDR3 DNA reads as TGCGCCAGCAGCCTGTACGCGGGGGGCCAAGAGACCCAGTACTTC.

This chain connects TRBV15 to TRBJ2-1; 10 positions agree with TRBD2. This CDR3 contains 18 residues. V was clipped by 1 base and J by 0 bases; unmatched bases: 6. The germline V gene encodes CDR1 LNHNV and CDR2 YYDKDF (reference sequence). Here the CDR3 DNA reads TGTGCCACCAGCAGAGCCGGGACTAGCGTCCCCTCCTACAATGAGCAGTTCTTC. This codes for CATSRAGTSVPSYNEQFF.

The chain combines TRBV29-1 with TRBJ1-2; 11 bases agree with TRBD1. This CDR3 is built from 18 residues. Unmatched junction bases numbered 12, after V lost 0 bases and J lost 3 bases. The V gene's germline CDR1 is SQVTM and CDR2 ANQGSEA. This CDR3 reads CSVEDSIGGTGGDYGYTF. CDR3 sequence (DNA): TGCAGCGTTGAAGATAGTATTGGCGGGACAGGGGGAGACTATGGCTACACCTTC.

The J gene is TRBJ2-1, the V gene TRBV14, with 11 bases aligning to TRBD2. The junction had 17 bases not matched to a gene; V was cut back by 4 bases and J by 9 bases. Germline CDR1 is SGHDN and CDR2 is FVKESK. CDR3 length equals 18 residues. For the CDR3, the DNA is TGTGCCAGCAGCCCCCGTGGCAGGGCTAGCGGGAGGAGGAGTGAGCAGTTCTTC. Its protein is CASSPRGRASGRRSEQFF.

The V and J genes are TRBV30 and TRBJ2-3; D not resolved. CDR3 length: 13 amino acids. Germline CDR1 GTSNPN, CDR2 SVGIG (reference sequence). Between the trimmed V and J ends, which lost 5 bases and 2 bases, there was a span of 11 bases. The CDR3 nucleotides are TGTGCCTGGCACCTAGAACTCACAGATACGCAGTATTTT. This translates into CAWHLELTDTQYF.

The CDR3 spells CASSALLAGQETQYF. In DNA, the CDR3 is TGCGCCAGCAGCGCGTTACTAGCGGGCCAAGAGACCCAGTACTTC. The chain employs TRBV5-1 and TRBJ2-5; the match to TRBD2 covers 9 bases. The germline V gene has CDR1 SGHRS and CDR2 YFSETQ. V lost 4 bases and J lost 1; bases outside the gene matches: 5. The CDR3 has 15 amino acids.